This T cell receptor (beta chain) was documented in a study of blood T cells in healthy people across ages. Overall study findings and caveats: A roughly linear age-dependent decrease characterized TCR beta diversity per million T cells.

CDR3 size: 11 residues. V lost 8 bases to trimming and J lost 6 bases; unmatched junction nucleotides: 6. Germline V gene data show CDR1 as SQVTM and CDR2 as ANQGSEA. Remarks on this clonotype: The antigen remains unidentified.

Sample-barcoded 5' priming and a J-beta primer mix drove a second PCR of about 6 to 12 cycles. TCRdb re-called the 5' RACE reads through MiXCR, storing one row per CDR3 protein. The sample consists of hundreds of thousands of distinct CDR3 sequences, around 43% of them appearing once. Sequenced input: blood. The source of this sequence is a man in his sixties in good health. V and J are TRBV29-1 and TRBJ1-2; TRBD1 agrees at 7 bases. DNA for the CDR3: TGCAGCCTAGACAGGGCCCATGGCTACACCTTC. This translates into CSLDRAHGYTF.